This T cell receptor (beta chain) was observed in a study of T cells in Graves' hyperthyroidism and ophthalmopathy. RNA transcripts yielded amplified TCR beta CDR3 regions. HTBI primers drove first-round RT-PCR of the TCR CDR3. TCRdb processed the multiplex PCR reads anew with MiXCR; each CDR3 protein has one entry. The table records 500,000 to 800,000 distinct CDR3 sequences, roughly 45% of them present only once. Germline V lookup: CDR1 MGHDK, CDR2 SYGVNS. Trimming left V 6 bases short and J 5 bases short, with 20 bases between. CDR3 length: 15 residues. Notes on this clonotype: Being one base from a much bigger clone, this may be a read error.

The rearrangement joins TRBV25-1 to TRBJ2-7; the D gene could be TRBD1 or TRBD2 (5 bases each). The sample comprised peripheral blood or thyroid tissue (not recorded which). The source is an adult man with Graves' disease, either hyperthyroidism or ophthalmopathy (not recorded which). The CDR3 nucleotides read TGTGCCAGCAGCTCATCAGCTGGGGGTATGGACGAGCAGTACTTC. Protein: CASSSSAGGMDEQYF.